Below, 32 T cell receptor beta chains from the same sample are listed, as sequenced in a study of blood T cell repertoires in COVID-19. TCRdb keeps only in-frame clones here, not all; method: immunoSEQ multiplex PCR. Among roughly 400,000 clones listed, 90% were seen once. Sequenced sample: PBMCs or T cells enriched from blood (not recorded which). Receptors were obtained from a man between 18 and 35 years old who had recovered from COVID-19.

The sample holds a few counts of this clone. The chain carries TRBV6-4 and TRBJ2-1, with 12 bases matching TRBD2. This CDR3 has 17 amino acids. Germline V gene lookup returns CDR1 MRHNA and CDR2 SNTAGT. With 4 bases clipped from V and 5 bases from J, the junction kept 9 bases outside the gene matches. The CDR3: CASSAPSGLAGNNEQFF. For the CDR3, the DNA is TGTGCCAGCAGTGCCCCTTCCGGACTAGCGGGAAACAATGAGCAGTTCTTC.

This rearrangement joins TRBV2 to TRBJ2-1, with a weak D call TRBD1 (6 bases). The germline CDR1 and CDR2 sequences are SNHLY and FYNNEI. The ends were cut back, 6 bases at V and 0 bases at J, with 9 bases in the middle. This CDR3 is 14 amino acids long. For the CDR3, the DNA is TGTGCCAGCAGGCTACAGGGCTCCTACAATGAGCAGTTCTTC. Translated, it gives CASRLQGSYNEQFF. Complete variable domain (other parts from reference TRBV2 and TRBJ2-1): EPEVTQTPSHQVTQMGQEVILRCVPISNHLYFYWYRQILGQKVEFLVSFYNNEISEKSEIFDDQFSVERPDGSNFTLKIRSTKLEDSAMYFCASRLQGSYNEQFFGPGTRLTVL.

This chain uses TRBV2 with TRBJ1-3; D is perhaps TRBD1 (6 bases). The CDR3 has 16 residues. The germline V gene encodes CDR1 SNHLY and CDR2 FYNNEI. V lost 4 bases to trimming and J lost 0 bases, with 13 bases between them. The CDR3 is CASSVGTSYSGNTIYF. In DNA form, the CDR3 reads TGTGCCAGCAGTGTGGGGACATCCTACTCTGGAAACACCATATATTTT.

The CDR3 DNA reads as TGTGCCAGCTCACCACAGGGGGTGAACTATGGCTACACCTTC. It is translated as CASSPQGVNYGYTF. This chain links TRBV18 with TRBJ1-2; a weak D match, TRBD1 (6 bases). The CDR3 is 14 amino acids. The germline V gene has CDR1 KGHSH and CDR2 LQKENI. Deletions cut 1 base from V and 2 bases from J, with 8 bases between. The variable domain in full, with the rest retrieved from reference TRBV18 and TRBJ1-2, is NAGVMQNPRHLVRRRGQEARLRCSPMKGHSHVYWYRQLPEEGLKFMVYLQKENIIDESGMPKERFSAEFPKEGPSILRIQQVVRGDSAAYFCASSPQGVNYGYTFGSGTRLTVV.

The CDR3 spells CASSRTGKEAFF. The CDR3 bases are TGTGCCAGCAGTCGAACCGGGAAAGAAGCTTTCTTT. The rearrangement joins TRBV16 to TRBJ1-1; the D is unclear. Germline V gene lookup returns CDR1 KGHSY and CDR2 FQNENV. V was pared by 6 bases and J by 8 bases, with 13 bases between. CDR3 length: 12 residues.

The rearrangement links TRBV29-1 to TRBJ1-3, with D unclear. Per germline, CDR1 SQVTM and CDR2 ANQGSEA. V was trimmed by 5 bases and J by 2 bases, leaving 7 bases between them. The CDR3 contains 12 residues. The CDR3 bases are TGCAGCGTTCTCCAGGCTGGAAACACCATATATTTT. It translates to CSVLQAGNTIYF.

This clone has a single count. CDR3 amino acids: CASSSPPGQGNTEAFF. DNA of the CDR3: TGCGCCAGCAGCTCGCCCCCGGGACAGGGGAACACTGAAGCTTTCTTT. J is TRBJ1-1 and V is TRBV5-1; 9 bases line up with TRBD1. Germline V gene lookup returns CDR1 SGHRS and CDR2 YFSETQ. The junction had 7 bases not matched to a gene; V was cut back by 3 bases and J by 1 base. The CDR3 runs 16 residues.

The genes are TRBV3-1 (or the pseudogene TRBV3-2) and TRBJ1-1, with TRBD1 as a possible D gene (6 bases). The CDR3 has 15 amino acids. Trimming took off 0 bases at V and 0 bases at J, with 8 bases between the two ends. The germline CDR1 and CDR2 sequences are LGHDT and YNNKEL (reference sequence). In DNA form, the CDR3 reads TGTGCCAGCAGCCAAGAGCACAGGGTGAACACTGAAGCTTTCTTT. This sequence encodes CASSQEHRVNTEAFF.

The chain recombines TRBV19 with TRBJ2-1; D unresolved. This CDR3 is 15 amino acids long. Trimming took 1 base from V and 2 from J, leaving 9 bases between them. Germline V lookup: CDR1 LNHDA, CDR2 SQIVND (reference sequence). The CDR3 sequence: CASSIVGPPYNEQFF. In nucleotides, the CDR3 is TGTGCCAGTAGTATAGTTGGGCCCCCCTACAATGAGCAGTTCTTC.

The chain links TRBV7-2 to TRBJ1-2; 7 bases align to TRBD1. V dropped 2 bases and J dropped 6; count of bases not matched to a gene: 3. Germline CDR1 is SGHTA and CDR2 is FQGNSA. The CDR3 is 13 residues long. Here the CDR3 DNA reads TGTGCCAGCAGCTTAACAGGGGTGAATGGCTACACCTTC. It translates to CASSLTGVNGYTF.

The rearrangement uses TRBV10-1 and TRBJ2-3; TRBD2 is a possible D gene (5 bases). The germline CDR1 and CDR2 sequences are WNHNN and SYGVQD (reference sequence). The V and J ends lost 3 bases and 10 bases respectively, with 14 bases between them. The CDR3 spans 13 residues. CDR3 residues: CASSDIERQPQYF. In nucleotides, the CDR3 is TGCGCCAGCAGTGACATTGAGCGGCAGCCGCAGTATTTT.

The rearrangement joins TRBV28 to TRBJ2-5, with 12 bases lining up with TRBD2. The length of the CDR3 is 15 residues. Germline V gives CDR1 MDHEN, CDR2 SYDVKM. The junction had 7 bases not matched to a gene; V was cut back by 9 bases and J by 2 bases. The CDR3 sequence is CASRRLAGVQETQYF. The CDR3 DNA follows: TGTGCCAGTAGAAGACTAGCGGGAGTTCAAGAGACCCAGTACTTC.

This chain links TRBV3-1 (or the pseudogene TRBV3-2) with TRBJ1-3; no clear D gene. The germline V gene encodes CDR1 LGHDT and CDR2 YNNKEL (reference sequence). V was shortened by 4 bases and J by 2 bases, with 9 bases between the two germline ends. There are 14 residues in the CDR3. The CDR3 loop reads CASSLREAGNTIYF. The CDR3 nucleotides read TGTGCCAGCAGCCTCCGGGAGGCTGGAAACACCATATATTTT.

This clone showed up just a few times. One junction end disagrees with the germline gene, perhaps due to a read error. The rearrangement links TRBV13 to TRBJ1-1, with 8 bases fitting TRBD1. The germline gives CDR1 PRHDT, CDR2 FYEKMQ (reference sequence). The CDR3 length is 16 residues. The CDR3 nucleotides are TGTGCCAGCAGCCTAGGTTCGGGACAGGCGACGACTGAAGCTTTCTTT. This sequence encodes CASSLGSGQATTEAFF. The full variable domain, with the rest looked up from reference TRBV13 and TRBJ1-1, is AAGVIQSPRHLIKEKRETATLKCYPIPRHDTVYWYQQGPGQDPQFLISFYEKMQSDKGSIPDRFSAQQFSDYHSELNMSSLELGDSALYFCASSLGSGQATTEAFFGQGTRLTVV.

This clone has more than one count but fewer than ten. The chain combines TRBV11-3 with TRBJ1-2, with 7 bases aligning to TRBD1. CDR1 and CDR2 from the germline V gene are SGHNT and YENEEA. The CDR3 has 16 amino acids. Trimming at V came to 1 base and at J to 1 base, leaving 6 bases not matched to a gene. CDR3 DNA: TGTGCCAGCAGCTTAGTGGGCAGGGGGATTAACTATGGCTACACCTTC. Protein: CASSLVGRGINYGYTF.

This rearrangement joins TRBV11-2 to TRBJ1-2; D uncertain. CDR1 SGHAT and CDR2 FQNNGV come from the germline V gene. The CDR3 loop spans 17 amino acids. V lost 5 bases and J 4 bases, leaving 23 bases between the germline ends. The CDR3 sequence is CASSPIRRAGRGYGYTF. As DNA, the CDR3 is TGTGCCAGCAGCCCGATTCGGAGGGCAGGAAGAGGCTATGGCTACACCTTC.

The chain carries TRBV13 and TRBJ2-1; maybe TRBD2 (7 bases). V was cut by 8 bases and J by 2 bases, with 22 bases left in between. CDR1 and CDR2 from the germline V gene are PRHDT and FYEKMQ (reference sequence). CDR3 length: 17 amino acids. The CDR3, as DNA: TGTGCCAGCGGGGAGGGTTTTTCGGGGGGCACCTACAATGAGCAGTTCTTC. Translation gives CASGEGFSGGTYNEQFF.

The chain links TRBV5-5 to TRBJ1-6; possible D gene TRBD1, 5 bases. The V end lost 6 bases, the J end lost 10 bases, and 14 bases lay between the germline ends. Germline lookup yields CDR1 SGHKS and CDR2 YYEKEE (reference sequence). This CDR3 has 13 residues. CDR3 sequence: CASNPRGSSPLHF. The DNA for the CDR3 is TGTGCCAGCAACCCGCGGGGGAGCTCACCCCTCCACTTT.

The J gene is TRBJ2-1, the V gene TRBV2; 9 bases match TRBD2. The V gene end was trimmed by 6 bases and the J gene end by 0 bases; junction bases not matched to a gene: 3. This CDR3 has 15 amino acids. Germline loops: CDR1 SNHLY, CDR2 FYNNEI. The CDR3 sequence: CASSGSGSSYNEQFF. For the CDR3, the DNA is TGTGCCAGCAGCGGTAGCGGGAGCTCCTACAATGAGCAGTTCTTC.

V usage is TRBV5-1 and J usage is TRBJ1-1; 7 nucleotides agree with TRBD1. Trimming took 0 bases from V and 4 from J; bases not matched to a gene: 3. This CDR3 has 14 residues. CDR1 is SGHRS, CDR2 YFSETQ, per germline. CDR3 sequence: CASSLARDSTEAFF. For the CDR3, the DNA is TGCGCCAGCAGCTTGGCCCGGGACAGCACTGAAGCTTTCTTT. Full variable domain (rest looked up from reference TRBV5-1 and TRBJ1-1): KAGVTQTPRYLIKTRGQQVTLSCSPISGHRSVSWYQQTPGQGLQFLFEYFSETQRNKGNFPGRFSGRQFSNSRSEMNVSTLELGDSALYLCASSLARDSTEAFFGQGTRLTVV.

CDR3 sequence reads: CASSDGLAGASEQFF. The CDR3, as DNA: TGTGCCAGCAGTGATGGACTAGCGGGGGCCTCGGAGCAGTTCTTC. The chain carries TRBV2 and TRBJ2-1; 13 nucleotides align to TRBD2. Trimming cost V 3 bases and J 10 bases; bases outside gene matches: 6. The length of the CDR3 is 15 residues. Germline V lookup: CDR1 SNHLY, CDR2 FYNNEI.

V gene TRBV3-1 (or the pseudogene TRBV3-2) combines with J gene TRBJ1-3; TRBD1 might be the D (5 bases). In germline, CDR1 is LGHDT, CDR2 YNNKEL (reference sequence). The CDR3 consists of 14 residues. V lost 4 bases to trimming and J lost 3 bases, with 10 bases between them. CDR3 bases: TGTGCCAGCAGCCCCGGGGGGGGTGGAAACACCATATATTTT. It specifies CASSPGGGGNTIYF.

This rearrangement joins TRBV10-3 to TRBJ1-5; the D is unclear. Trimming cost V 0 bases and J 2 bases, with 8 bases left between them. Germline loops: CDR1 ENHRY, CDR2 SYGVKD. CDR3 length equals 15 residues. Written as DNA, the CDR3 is TGTGCCATCAGTGAGTCGACTCCGGGCAATCAGCCCCAGCATTTT. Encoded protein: CAISESTPGNQPQHF.

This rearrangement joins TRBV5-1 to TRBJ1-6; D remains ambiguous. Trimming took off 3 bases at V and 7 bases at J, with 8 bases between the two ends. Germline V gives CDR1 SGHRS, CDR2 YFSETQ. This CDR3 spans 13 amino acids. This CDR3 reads CASSSQLNSPLHF. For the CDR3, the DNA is TGCGCCAGCAGCTCCCAACTAAATTCACCCCTCCACTTT.

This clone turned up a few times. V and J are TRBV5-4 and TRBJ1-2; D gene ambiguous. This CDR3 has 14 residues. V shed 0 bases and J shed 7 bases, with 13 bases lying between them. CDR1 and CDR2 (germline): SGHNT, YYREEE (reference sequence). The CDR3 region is CASSLVGRLTGYTF. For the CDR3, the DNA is TGTGCCAGCAGCTTGGTAGGCAGGCTCACTGGCTACACCTTC.

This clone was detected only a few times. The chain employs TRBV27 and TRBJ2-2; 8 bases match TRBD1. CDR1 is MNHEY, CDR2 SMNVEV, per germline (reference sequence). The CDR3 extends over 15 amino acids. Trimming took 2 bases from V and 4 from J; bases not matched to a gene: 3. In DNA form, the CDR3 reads TGTGCCAGCAGTTTAAGCCAGGGGGCCACCGGGGAGCTGTTTTTT. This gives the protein CASSLSQGATGELFF.

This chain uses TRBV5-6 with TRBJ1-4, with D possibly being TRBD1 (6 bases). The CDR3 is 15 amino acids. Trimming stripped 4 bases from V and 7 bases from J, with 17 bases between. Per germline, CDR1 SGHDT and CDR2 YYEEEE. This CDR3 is CASSRDISRGEKLFF. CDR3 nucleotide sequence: TGTGCCAGCAGCCGGGACATCTCACGCGGTGAAAAACTGTTTTTT.

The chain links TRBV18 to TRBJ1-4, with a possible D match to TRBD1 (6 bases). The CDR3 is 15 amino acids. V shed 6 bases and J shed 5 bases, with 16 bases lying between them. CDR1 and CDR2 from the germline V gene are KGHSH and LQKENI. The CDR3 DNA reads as TGTGCCAGCTCGCCCTTGGACAGCTTAAATGAAAAACTGTTTTTT. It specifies CASSPLDSLNEKLFF.

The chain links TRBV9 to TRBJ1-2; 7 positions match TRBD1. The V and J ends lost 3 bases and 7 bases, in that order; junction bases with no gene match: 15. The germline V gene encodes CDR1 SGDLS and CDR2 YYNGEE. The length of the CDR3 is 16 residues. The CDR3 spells CASSGATGTRGGGYTF. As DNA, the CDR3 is TGTGCCAGCAGCGGAGCGACAGGGACGAGGGGAGGTGGCTACACCTTC.

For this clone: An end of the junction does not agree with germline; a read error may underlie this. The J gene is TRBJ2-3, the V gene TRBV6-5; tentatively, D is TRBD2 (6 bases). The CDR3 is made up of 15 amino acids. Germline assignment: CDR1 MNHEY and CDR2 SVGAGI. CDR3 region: CASSYAPSAADRQYF. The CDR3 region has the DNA TGTGCCAGCAGTTACGCTCCTAGCGCGGCAGATAGGCAGTATTTT.

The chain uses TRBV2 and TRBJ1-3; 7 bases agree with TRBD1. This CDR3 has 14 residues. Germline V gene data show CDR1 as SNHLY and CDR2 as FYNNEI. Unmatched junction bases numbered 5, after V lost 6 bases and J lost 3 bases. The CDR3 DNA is TGTGCCAGCAGCGGGACAGCAAATGGAAACACCATATATTTT. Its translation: CASSGTANGNTIYF.

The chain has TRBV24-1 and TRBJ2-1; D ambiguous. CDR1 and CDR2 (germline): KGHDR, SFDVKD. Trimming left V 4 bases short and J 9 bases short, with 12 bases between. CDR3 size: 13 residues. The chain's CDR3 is CATSDPLGSEQFF. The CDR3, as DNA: TGTGCCACCAGTGACCCTCTAGGTAGTGAGCAGTTCTTC.